This entry is about one TCR beta chain. Its antigen remains unidentified. PCR employed 60 Vbeta and 13 Jbeta primers. Sequencing used immunoSEQ multiplex PCR; TCRdb keeps in-frame clones, though not all of them. The table has 150,000 to 200,000 clones, approximately 70% seen once. The sample originates from a study of cytomegalovirus exposure and HLA in healthy donors. In the study overall: About 80 million unique TCRs from HLA-typed donors were held in an early data release.

Whole-study results and caveats: Reportedly, a later analysis found an Asian-associated ancestry cluster had fewer N-insertions than the approximately 670-donor mean. It was assumed in the presence/absence analyses that sequencing depth was roughly uniform across donors.

CDR1 and CDR2 (germline): SGHRS, YFSETQ. The CDR3 has 13 amino acids. Trimming pared 5 bases from V and 0 bases from J, leaving 7 bases between. The sequence was obtained from a man aged 18 to 29 in good health and CMV-seropositive. Sample: PBMCs. The gene calls are TRBV5-1 and TRBJ2-3; D call uncertain. For the CDR3, the DNA is TGCGCCAGCAGTCCTTATAGCACAGATACGCAGTATTTT. This gives the protein CASSPYSTDTQYF.